These 24 T cell receptor beta chains came from one sample sequenced in a study of blood T cell repertoires in COVID-19. Measured with immunoSEQ multiplex PCR; TCRdb has only the in-frame clones, and not every one. The profile covers some 490,000 clones, with 88% appearing a single time and approximately 8.3% taken by the ten largest. Sequencing input: PBMCs or T cells enriched from blood (not recorded which). These receptors originate from a woman aged 60-75 years who had recovered from COVID-19.

The rearrangement uses TRBV5-6 and TRBJ2-1, with a possible D match to TRBD1 (6 bases). Looked up from germline, CDR1 is SGHDT and CDR2 is YYEEEE. V was clipped by 1 base and J by 13 bases, with 15 bases between them. There are 13 residues in the CDR3. The CDR3 here is CASSLPLVGTQFF. The CDR3 DNA sequence: TGTGCCAGCAGCTTGCCTCTAGTTGGGACACAGTTCTTC.

In this sample, this clone turned up once. V gene TRBV7-9 combines with J gene TRBJ2-2; a possible D gene is TRBD1 (6 bases). This CDR3 comprises 12 residues. Between the trimmed V and J ends, which lost 5 bases and 8 bases, there was a span of 9 bases. Germline loops: CDR1 SEHNR, CDR2 FQNEAQ (reference sequence). The CDR3 nucleotides are TGTGCCAGCAGCATCGGACAGGGGGAGCTGTTTTTT. It encodes CASSIGQGELFF. Full variable domain (remainder filled in from reference TRBV7-9 and TRBJ2-2): DTGVSQNPRHKITKRGQNVTFRCDPISEHNRLYWYRQTLGQGPEFLTYFQNEAQLEKSRLLSDRFSAERPKGSFSTLEIQRTEQGDSAMYLCASSIGQGELFFGEGSRLTVL.

V usage is TRBV28 and J usage is TRBJ2-7; 8 bases agree with TRBD1. The CDR3 covers 15 residues. Germline values: CDR1 MDHEN, CDR2 SYDVKM. Trimming took 4 bases from V and 0 from J; bases not matched to a gene: 5. The DNA for the CDR3 is TGTGCCAGCAGTTCGGGACAGGTTAGCTCCTACGAGCAGTACGTC. Residues: CASSSGQVSSYEQYV.

This chain joins TRBV12-5 and TRBJ1-3; 7 nucleotides match TRBD1. The J segment lost 0 bases and the V segment lost 6 bases, leaving 2 bases of the junction unmatched. The CDR3 loop spans 14 amino acids. Germline V lookup: CDR1 LGHNT, CDR2 FRNRAP. The CDR3 sequence is CASGTGNSGNTIYF. DNA for the CDR3: TGTGCTAGTGGGACAGGGAACTCTGGAAACACCATATATTTT.

V is TRBV4-1 and J is TRBJ2-2; 8 positions agree with TRBD2. Germline V gene data show CDR1 as MGHRA and CDR2 as YSYEKL. CDR3 length: 15 amino acids. V shed 6 bases and J 4 bases; nucleotides not matched to a gene: 7. CDR3 sequence: CASSPGTRGTGELFF. In nucleotides, the CDR3 is TGCGCCAGCAGTCCCGGGACTAGGGGCACCGGGGAGCTGTTTTTT.

V usage is TRBV6-5 and J usage is TRBJ1-1; D not resolved. The CDR3 extends over 15 amino acids. Germline-derived CDR1 and CDR2 are MNHEY and SVGAGI. V was cut by 2 bases and J by 0 bases, with 10 bases left in between. Here the CDR3 reads CASSYRVRMNTEAFF. The CDR3 coding sequence is TGTGCCAGCAGTTACCGGGTTCGGATGAACACTGAAGCTTTCTTT.

J is TRBJ1-2 and V is TRBV24-1; 7 nucleotides match TRBD1. This CDR3 has 13 amino acids. The J segment lost 3 bases and the V segment lost 3 bases, leaving 0 bases of the junction unmatched. Germline CDR1 and CDR2: KGHDR and SFDVKD. The CDR3 DNA is TGTGCCACCAGTGATACAGGGGACTATGGCTACACCTTC. It yields the protein CATSDTGDYGYTF.

The chain carries TRBV24-1 and TRBJ2-2; 10 bases agree with TRBD1. Germline loops: CDR1 KGHDR, CDR2 SFDVKD. This CDR3 has 15 residues. Trimming cost V 4 bases and J 7 bases; bases outside gene matches: 5. The CDR3 sequence: CATSDWDRGGGELFF. CDR3 DNA: TGTGCCACCAGTGACTGGGACAGGGGTGGCGGGGAGCTGTTTTTT.

The chain combines TRBV3-1 (or the pseudogene TRBV3-2) with TRBJ1-4; no reliable D call. The V end was cut by 0 bases, the J end by 14 bases, with 16 bases between. CDR1 and CDR2 from the germline V gene are LGHDT and YNNKEL (reference sequence). The CDR3 covers 14 residues. CDR3 in DNA: TGTGCCAGCAGCCAAGAGGGAGGAGGATTTTCGCTGTTTTTT. It yields the protein CASSQEGGGFSLFF.

The chain recombines TRBV5-1 with TRBJ1-2, with D possibly being TRBD1 (5 bases). Trimming took off 2 bases at V and 6 bases at J, with 14 bases between the two ends. CDR1 SGHRS and CDR2 YFSETQ come from the germline V gene. The CDR3 has 14 residues. CDR3 sequence (DNA): TGCGCCAGCAGCTTCCGAGACGACAGCGATGGCTACACCTTC. Protein: CASSFRDDSDGYTF.

The chain links TRBV5-1 to TRBJ2-3; D remains unclear. Trimming cost V 1 base and J 6 bases, with 12 bases left between them. Germline assignment: CDR1 SGHRS and CDR2 YFSETQ. CDR3 length: 14 residues. The CDR3 sequence is CASSLNGIMDTQYF. The CDR3 DNA follows: TGCGCCAGCAGCTTGAACGGTATTATGGATACGCAGTATTTT.

The V gene is TRBV7-9, the J gene TRBJ1-2; D call uncertain. The CDR3 has 14 residues. Per germline, CDR1 SEHNR and CDR2 FQNEAQ (reference sequence). Trimming stripped 5 bases from V and 3 bases from J, with 13 bases between. In DNA form, the CDR3 reads TGTGCCAGCAGCCTCCTGGCAGGTGACTATGGCTACACCTTC. As protein: CASSLLAGDYGYTF.

The J gene is TRBJ1-2, the V gene TRBV5-6, with no clear D. The CDR3 loop spans 14 amino acids. Trimming removed 4 bases at V and 5 bases at J, with 15 bases between. Per the germline V gene, CDR1 is SGHDT and CDR2 is YYEEEE. CDR3 residues: CASSTRAAAYGYTF. The CDR3 DNA follows: TGTGCCAGCAGCACGCGGGCAGCTGCTTATGGCTACACCTTC.

The chain joins TRBV5-4 to TRBJ2-7; weak D call: TRBD2 (5 bases). V was shortened by 4 bases and J by 3 bases, with 14 bases between the two germline ends. The CDR3 spans 14 residues. The germline V gene has CDR1 SGHNT and CDR2 YYREEE (reference sequence). CDR3 sequence: CASSRGDFRYEQYV. As DNA, the CDR3 is TGTGCCAGCAGCCGGGGTGACTTTCGCTACGAGCAGTACGTC.

The rearrangement links TRBV15 to TRBJ1-6; 10 bases line up with TRBD1. CDR3 length equals 18 residues. The germline CDR1 and CDR2 sequences are LNHNV and YYDKDF (reference sequence). V lost 5 bases to trimming and J lost 11 bases; unmatched junction nucleotides: 18. The DNA of the CDR3 is TGTGCCACCAGCCTTCCCGGGACAGGGGTCGGGGATGGGCCACCCCTCCACTTT. Protein: CATSLPGTGVGDGPPLHF.

This sequence joins TRBV5-8 and TRBJ1-2; perhaps TRBD1 as D (5 bases). The CDR3 consists of 15 residues. Trimming stripped 1 base from V and 3 bases from J, with 13 bases between. Germline CDR1 and CDR2: SGHTS and YDEGEE. The CDR3 bases are TGTGCCAGCAGCTTGAGGGGTCAGTCCTACTATGGCTACACCTTC. This codes for CASSLRGQSYYGYTF.

This chain links TRBV19 with TRBJ2-3; TRBD2 aligns across 10 bases. From germline, CDR1 is LNHDA and CDR2 SQIVND (reference sequence). The CDR3 length is 18 residues. J lost 2 bases, V lost 5 bases, and 13 bases had no gene match. The CDR3 nucleotides read TGTGCCAGTAGTGTCCGAATTAATAGCGGGGGGAACACAGATACGCAGTATTTT. It yields the protein CASSVRINSGGNTDTQYF.

This chain connects TRBV19 to TRBJ2-3; D remains unclear. The V end was cut by 4 bases, the J end by 4 bases, with 9 bases between. The CDR3 extends over 13 amino acids. Germline V lookup: CDR1 LNHDA, CDR2 SQIVND (reference sequence). The CDR3 nucleotides are TGTGCCAGTAGTACCGTCTCAGCAGATACGCAGTATTTT. Translated: CASSTVSADTQYF.

The chain carries TRBV18 and TRBJ2-2; 9 bases match TRBD2. J was trimmed by 7 bases and V by 3 bases; bases with no gene match: 6. From germline, CDR1 is KGHSH and CDR2 LQKENI. This CDR3 region has 15 residues. CDR3 bases: TGTGCCAGCTCACCCCAGCGGGGGGTAGTCGGGGAGCTGTTTTTT. The encoded protein is CASSPQRGVVGELFF.

The J gene is TRBJ1-2, the V gene TRBV6-5; 7 bases agree with TRBD1. This CDR3 region has 13 residues. With V trimmed by 6 bases and J by 4 bases, 5 bases remained unmatched. CDR1 is MNHEY and CDR2 is SVGAGI in the germline V gene. The CDR3: CASRAGQSYGYTF. The CDR3 DNA reads as TGTGCCAGCAGGGCGGGACAGTCCTATGGCTACACCTTC.

The chain combines TRBV5-6 with TRBJ2-3, with D perhaps TRBD2 (6 bases). Germline V gene data show CDR1 as SGHDT and CDR2 as YYEEEE. Trimming left V 3 bases short and J 0 bases short, with 11 bases between. CDR3 length equals 15 residues. CDR3 DNA: TGTGCCAGCAGCTCGGCAAGCGGGAGCACAGATACGCAGTATTTT. This gives the protein CASSSASGSTDTQYF.

This chain connects TRBV3-1 (or the pseudogene TRBV3-2) to TRBJ2-1, with 12 bases fitting TRBD2. This CDR3 has 17 residues. The V gene end was trimmed by 1 base and the J gene end by 10 bases; junction bases not matched to a gene: 11. Germline lookup yields CDR1 LGHDT and CDR2 YNNKEL (reference sequence). CDR3: CASSQGTLAGGPEEQFF. For the CDR3, the DNA is TGTGCCAGCAGCCAAGGAACTCTAGCGGGGGGGCCGGAGGAGCAGTTCTTC.

The V and J genes are TRBV6-1 and TRBJ1-5; D is unresolved. CDR1 and CDR2 from the germline V gene are MNHNS and SASEGT. There are 15 residues in the CDR3. Between the trimmed V and J ends, which lost 2 bases and 4 bases, there was a span of 12 bases. The CDR3 loop is CASSEFSLPNQPQHF. CDR3 nucleotides: TGTGCCAGCAGTGAATTTTCCCTACCAAATCAGCCCCAGCATTTT.

V is TRBV12-3 or TRBV12-4 and J is TRBJ2-5; no definite D call. The V gene lost 7 bases and the J gene lost 1 base, with 10 bases spanning the gap. CDR3 length equals 13 residues. The CDR3, as DNA: TGTGCCAGCACCACACAGATCCAAGAGACCCAGTACTTC. Translation: CASTTQIQETQYF.